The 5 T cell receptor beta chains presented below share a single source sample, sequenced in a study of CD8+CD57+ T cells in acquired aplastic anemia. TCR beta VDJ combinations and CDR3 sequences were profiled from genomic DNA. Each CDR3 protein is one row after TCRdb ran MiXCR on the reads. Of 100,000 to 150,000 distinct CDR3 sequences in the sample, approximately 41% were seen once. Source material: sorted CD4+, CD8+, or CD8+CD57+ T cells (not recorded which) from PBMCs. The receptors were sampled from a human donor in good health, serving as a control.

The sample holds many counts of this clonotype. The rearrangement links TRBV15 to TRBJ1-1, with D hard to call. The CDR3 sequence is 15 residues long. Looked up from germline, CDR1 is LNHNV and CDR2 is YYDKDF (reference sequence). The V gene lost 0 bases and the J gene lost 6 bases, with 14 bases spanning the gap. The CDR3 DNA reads TGTGCCACCAGCAGAGATCGGCCTTTTGTTCCTGAAGCTTTCTTT. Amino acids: CATSRDRPFVPEAFF.

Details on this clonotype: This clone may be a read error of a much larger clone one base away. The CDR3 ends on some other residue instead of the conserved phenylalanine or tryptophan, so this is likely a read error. The CDR3 coding sequence is TGCAGTGCTACTAGCGGGAGGGGCAATGAGCAGTTCCTC. It translates to CSATSGRGNEQFL. The rearrangement links TRBV20-1 to TRBJ2-1; 12 bases map to TRBD2. CDR1 and CDR2 (germline): DFQATT, SNEGSKA (reference sequence). This CDR3 is 13 amino acids long. J was trimmed by 6 bases and V by 4 bases; bases with no gene match: 1.

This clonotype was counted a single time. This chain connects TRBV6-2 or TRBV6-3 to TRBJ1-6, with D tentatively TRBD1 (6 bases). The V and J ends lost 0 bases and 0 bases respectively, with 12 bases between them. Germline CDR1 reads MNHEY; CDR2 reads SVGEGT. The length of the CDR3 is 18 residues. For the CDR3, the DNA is TGTGCCAGCAGTTACTCGGGACAAGTCTTCTCCTATAATTCACCCCTCCACTTT. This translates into CASSYSGQVFSYNSPLHF.

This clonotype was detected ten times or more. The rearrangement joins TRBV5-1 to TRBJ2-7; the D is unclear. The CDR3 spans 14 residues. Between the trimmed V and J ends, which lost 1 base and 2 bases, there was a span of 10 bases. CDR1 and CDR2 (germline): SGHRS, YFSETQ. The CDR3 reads CASSLSPQTYEQYF. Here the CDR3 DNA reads TGCGCCAGCAGCTTGAGCCCCCAAACCTACGAGCAGTACTTC.

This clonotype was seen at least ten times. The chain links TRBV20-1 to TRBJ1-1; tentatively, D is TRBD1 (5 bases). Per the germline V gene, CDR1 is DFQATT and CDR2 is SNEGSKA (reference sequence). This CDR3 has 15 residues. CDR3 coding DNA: TGCAGCGGGAGGGGCCCAACTACGGGGAACACTGAAGCTTTCTTT. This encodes CSGRGPTTGNTEAFF.